A single sample gave rise to the 26 T cell receptor beta chains below, sequenced in a study of post-analysis software for immune sequencing data. Whole-study findings and limits: Relative to controls, patients had about 5 TRBV segments at higher frequency, with TRBV5-6, TRBV5-1 and TRBV20-1 among these.

Carried by the TCR beta cDNA libraries were unique molecular identifiers. TCRdb processed the PCR reads anew with MiXCR; each CDR3 protein has one entry. This sample has 450,000 to 700,000 distinct CDR3 sequences, with about 44% found just once. These TCRs' antigens remain unknown. Input material: blood. Receptors were obtained from a girl aged 10-17 years with multiple sclerosis.

The chain joins TRBV20-1 to TRBJ2-7; TRBD2 aligns across 9 bases. J lost 0 bases, V lost 6 bases, and 6 bases had no gene match. CDR1 is DFQATT and CDR2 is SNEGSKA in the germline V gene (reference sequence). The CDR3 is 14 amino acids. CDR3 sequence: CSAKVAGVSYEQYF. The CDR3 DNA sequence: TGCAGTGCCAAGGTAGCGGGAGTCTCCTACGAGCAGTACTTC.

The rearrangement links TRBV12-3 or TRBV12-4 to TRBJ1-5; 9 bases are shared with TRBD1. V shed 6 bases and J 3 bases; nucleotides not matched to a gene: 3. There are 14 residues in the CDR3. The CDR3 here is CASSRTGDNQPQHF. CDR3 in DNA: TGTGCCAGCAGCCGGACAGGGGACAATCAGCCCCAGCATTTT.

A few counts support this clonotype. The CDR3 region is CASSYSRHEAFF. The CDR3 DNA reads TGTGCCAGCAGTTACAGCCGGCATGAAGCTTTCTTT. The chain recombines TRBV6-5 with TRBJ1-1; D is unclear. Trimming left V 2 bases short and J 7 bases short, with 8 bases between. Germline V lookup: CDR1 MNHEY, CDR2 SVGAGI. The CDR3 is 12 residues long.

Only a few counts were recorded for this clonotype. The chain joins TRBV4-1 to TRBJ2-5; 12 nucleotides align to TRBD2. V shed 1 base and J 0 bases; nucleotides not matched to a gene: 0. The CDR3 runs to 16 residues. The germline gives CDR1 MGHRA, CDR2 YSYEKL. The CDR3 spells CASSQGTSGDQETQYF. Here the CDR3 DNA reads TGCGCCAGCAGCCAAGGGACTAGCGGGGACCAAGAGACCCAGTACTTC.

V and J are TRBV30 and TRBJ2-7, with TRBD1 identical over 10 bases. The CDR3 extends over 16 amino acids. Trimming cost V 3 bases and J 5 bases; bases outside gene matches: 13. The V gene's germline CDR1 is GTSNPN and CDR2 SVGIG (reference sequence). This CDR3 reads CAWSLPLPGQGNEQYF. CDR3 DNA sequence: TGTGCCTGGAGCCTACCTTTACCGGGACAGGGGAACGAGCAGTACTTC.

The V call is TRBV15, the J call TRBJ2-1; D remains unclear. The CDR3 loop spans 15 amino acids. CDR1 is LNHNV, CDR2 YYDKDF, per germline (reference sequence). V lost 1 base to trimming and J lost 4 bases, with 11 bases between them. CDR3: CATSRVWPAYNEQFF. The CDR3 bases are TGTGCCACCAGCAGAGTATGGCCGGCTTACAATGAGCAGTTCTTC. Looking up the rest from reference TRBV15 and TRBJ2-1 gives the full variable domain: DAMVIQNPRYQVTQFGKPVTLSCSQTLNHNVMYWYQQKSSQAPKLLFHYYDKDFNNEADTPDNFQSRRPNTSFCFLDIRSPGLGDTAMYLCATSRVWPAYNEQFFGPGTRLTVL.

This clonotype was observed a few times. This chain uses TRBV3-1 with TRBJ2-1; D uncertain. Germline CDR1 LGHDT, CDR2 YNNKEL (reference sequence). Trimming cost V 0 bases and J 15 bases, with 15 bases left between them. The CDR3 is made up of 13 amino acids. The CDR3 protein is CASSQEGNLKPFF. The CDR3 DNA sequence: TGTGCCAGCAGCCAAGAAGGGAACCTAAAACCGTTCTTC.

V usage is TRBV5-1 and J usage is TRBJ1-1, with D perhaps TRBD1 (5 bases). CDR1 and CDR2 (germline): SGHRS, YFSETQ. The CDR3 loop spans 13 amino acids. V was cut by 3 bases and J by 7 bases, with 13 bases left in between. CDR3 DNA: TGCGCCAGCAGCTCCCACCCTGGGGGTGAAGCTTTCTTT. Amino acid sequence: CASSSHPGGEAFF.

This clonotype has only a few counts. The CDR3 is CASSPAQGSYEQYF. In nucleotides, the CDR3 is TGCGCCAGCAGCCCGGCACAGGGATCCTACGAGCAGTACTTC. The chain carries TRBV4-1 and TRBJ2-7; D is possibly TRBD1 (6 bases). V shed 4 bases and J shed 1 base, with 11 bases lying between them. The CDR3 is 14 amino acids. Germline V gives CDR1 MGHRA, CDR2 YSYEKL.

This chain joins TRBV4-2 and TRBJ2-7; D might be TRBD2 (7 bases). The CDR3 length is 16 residues. V lost 0 bases to trimming and J lost 1 base, with 13 bases between them. Germline assignment: CDR1 LGHNA and CDR2 YNFKEQ. The chain's CDR3 is CASSQELGGPSYEQYF. CDR3 nucleotide sequence: TGTGCCAGCAGCCAAGAATTGGGGGGGCCGTCCTACGAGCAGTACTTC.

This clonotype was found a few times. V and J are TRBV6-6 and TRBJ2-3, with a tentative D call TRBD2 (6 bases). This CDR3 is built from 16 residues. Germline CDR1 reads MNHNY; CDR2 reads SVGAGI (reference sequence). With 5 bases removed from V and 0 bases from J, the gap between germline ends came to 15 bases. CDR3 sequence: CASSPLRGSSTDTQYF. In DNA, the CDR3 is TGTGCCAGCAGTCCACTCCGGGGGTCTAGCACAGATACGCAGTATTTT.

The rearrangement links TRBV12-3 or TRBV12-4 to TRBJ2-5; 9 bases align to TRBD1. The J call is doubtful: the DNA matches TRBJ2-7 better. The CDR3 consists of 14 residues. CDR3 in amino acids: CASKLMGQGTEQYF. The CDR3 nucleotides read TGTGCCAGCAAGTTAATGGGACAGGGAACCGAGCAGTACTTC.

In its sample, this clonotype was seen many times. This chain's CDR3 is CTSSQGLAGADTQYF. The DNA of the CDR3 is TGCACCAGCAGCCAAGGACTAGCGGGGGCAGATACGCAGTATTTT. The V gene is TRBV1, the J gene TRBJ2-3; the table's D call TRBD2 went unverified against the DNA. TRBV1 is marked as a pseudogene. CDR3 length: 15 amino acids.

The chain has TRBV10-3 and TRBJ2-1; D is perhaps TRBD2 (6 bases). The CDR3 loop spans 15 amino acids. From germline, CDR1 is ENHRY and CDR2 SYGVKD. Deletions cut 0 bases from V and 8 bases from J, with 14 bases between. For the CDR3, the DNA is TGTGCCATCAGTGAGTCGACTAGAGGGTTCGATGAGCAGTTCTTC. Residues: CAISESTRGFDEQFF.

The chain links TRBV20-1 to TRBJ2-7, with 13 bases lining up with TRBD2. This CDR3 spans 13 amino acids. Germline V gene sequence: CDR1 DFQATT, CDR2 SNEGSKA (reference sequence). CDR3 sequence: CSSLAGGSYEQYF. The CDR3 nucleotides are TGCAGCTCACTAGCGGGGGGGTCCTACGAGCAGTACTTC.

A few counts support this clonotype. The chain uses TRBV10-3 and TRBJ2-1, with 7 bases that match TRBD2. The CDR3 sequence is 14 residues long. Germline-derived CDR1 and CDR2 are ENHRY and SYGVKD. V lost 4 bases and J lost 8; bases outside the gene matches: 8. DNA of the CDR3: TGTGCCATCAGTGTCGAGGGAGGGCTGGATGAGCAGTTCTTC. Its translation is CAISVEGGLDEQFF.

Remarks on this clonotype: One end of the junction does not line up with germline, which may come from a read error. The chain employs TRBV5-1 and TRBJ2-1; 9 bases are shared with TRBD2. From germline, CDR1 is SGHRS and CDR2 YFSETQ. The length of the CDR3 is 16 residues. The CDR3 sequence: CASSFSGGSSNNEQFF. Written as DNA, the CDR3 is TGCGCCAGCAGCTTCAGCGGGGGGAGCTCCAACAATGAGCAGTTCTTC.

This clonotype has just a few counts. V gene TRBV7-8 combines with J gene TRBJ2-5, with D possibly being TRBD1 (5 bases). This CDR3 has 15 residues. V lost 5 bases and J 5 bases, leaving 18 bases between the germline ends. CDR1 is SGHVS, CDR2 FQNEAQ, per germline. CDR3 amino acids: CASSAPSKGLETQYF. In DNA form, the CDR3 reads TGTGCCAGCAGCGCCCCCTCTAAGGGGCTGGAGACCCAGTACTTC.

The rearrangement uses TRBV14 and TRBJ2-5; possibly TRBD1 for D (5 bases). Germline CDR1 reads SGHDN; CDR2 reads FVKESK. V was shortened by 4 bases and J by 2 bases, with 17 bases between the two germline ends. The CDR3 covers 16 residues. CDR3 sequence reads: CASSRGHLIKQETQYF. The DNA for the CDR3 is TGTGCCAGCAGCCGGGGCCACCTTATTAAGCAAGAGACCCAGTACTTC.

This clonotype occurred once. The genes are TRBV4-2 and TRBJ2-3, with 9 bases fitting TRBD2. CDR3 length: 18 residues. V dropped 4 bases and J dropped 2; count of bases not matched to a gene: 13. From germline, CDR1 is LGHNA and CDR2 YNFKEQ. The DNA of the CDR3 is TGTGCCAGCAGCCGCAAGCTAGCGGGGCCTTCTGACACAGATACGCAGTATTTT. Translating gives CASSRKLAGPSDTDTQYF.

J is TRBJ1-2 and V is TRBV6-1; 10 bases align to TRBD1. Unmatched junction bases numbered 2, after V lost 3 bases and J lost 7 bases. The CDR3 consists of 13 residues. Looked up from germline, CDR1 is MNHNS and CDR2 is SASEGT. The CDR3 region has the DNA TGTGCCAGCAGTGATCGGACAGGGGGTGGCTACACCTTC. Translated, it gives CASSDRTGGGYTF.

The chain links TRBV5-1 to TRBJ2-1; D gene unclear. Looked up from germline, CDR1 is SGHRS and CDR2 is YFSETQ. Trimming removed 3 bases from V and 3 bases from J, with 13 bases in between. The CDR3 is 15 amino acids. CDR3 residues: CASSSSDGSYNEQFF. In DNA, the CDR3 is TGCGCCAGCAGCTCTTCGGATGGAAGCTACAATGAGCAGTTCTTC.

A few counts support this clonotype. The chain has TRBV5-1 and TRBJ2-5; D is ambiguous. Germline CDR1 reads SGHRS; CDR2 reads YFSETQ. The CDR3 spans 14 residues. The ends were cut back, 0 bases at V and 1 base at J, with 7 bases in the middle. CDR3 region: CASSLVAAQETQYF. CDR3 nucleotide sequence: TGCGCCAGCAGCTTGGTTGCGGCCCAAGAGACCCAGTACTTC.

V and J are TRBV12-3 or TRBV12-4 and TRBJ2-1; a weak D match, TRBD2 (5 bases). V shed 6 bases and J shed 4 bases, with 22 bases lying between them. CDR3 size: 17 residues. CDR3 sequence (DNA): TGTGCCAGCAGCAACTCACACGGGGAGACCCCTTACAATGAGCAGTTCTTC. Translated, it gives CASSNSHGETPYNEQFF.

This clonotype has just one count. The chain combines TRBV20-1 with TRBJ2-1; D is perhaps TRBD1 or TRBD2 (6 bases each). CDR3 length: 16 residues. Trimming removed 5 bases at V and 4 bases at J, with 21 bases between. Germline CDR1 DFQATT, CDR2 SNEGSKA (reference sequence). The CDR3 region is CSAPPGAHGLYNEQFF. CDR3 DNA sequence: TGCAGTGCTCCGCCGGGGGCGCACGGTTTATACAATGAGCAGTTCTTC.

The chain links TRBV24-1 to TRBJ2-7; TRBD2 agrees at 8 bases. CDR3 size: 18 residues. After removal of 6 bases from V and 7 bases from J, the junction contained 22 bases not matched to a gene. CDR1 KGHDR and CDR2 SFDVKD come from the germline V gene. The CDR3 bases are TGTGCCACCAGTCAACCCAACGGAGCGGGAGACCCCTACAATGAGCAGTACTTC. This translates into CATSQPNGAGDPYNEQYF.